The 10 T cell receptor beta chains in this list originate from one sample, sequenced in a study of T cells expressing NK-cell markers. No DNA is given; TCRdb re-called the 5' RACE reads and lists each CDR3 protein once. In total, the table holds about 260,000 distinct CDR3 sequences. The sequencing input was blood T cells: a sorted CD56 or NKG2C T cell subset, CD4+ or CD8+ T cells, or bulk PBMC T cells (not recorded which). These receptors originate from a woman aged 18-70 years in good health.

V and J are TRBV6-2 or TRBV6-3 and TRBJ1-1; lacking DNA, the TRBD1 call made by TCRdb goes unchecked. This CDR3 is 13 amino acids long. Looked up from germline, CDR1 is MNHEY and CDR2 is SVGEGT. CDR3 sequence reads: CASNRRAGAEAFF.

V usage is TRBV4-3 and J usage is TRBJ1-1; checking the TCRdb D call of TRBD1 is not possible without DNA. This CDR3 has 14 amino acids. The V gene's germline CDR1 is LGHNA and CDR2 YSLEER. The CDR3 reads CASSPTGGATEAFF.

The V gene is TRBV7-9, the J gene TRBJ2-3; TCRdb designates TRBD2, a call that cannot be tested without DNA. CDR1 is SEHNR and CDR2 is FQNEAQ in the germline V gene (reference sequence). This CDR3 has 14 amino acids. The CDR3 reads CAPGGRAGTDTQYF. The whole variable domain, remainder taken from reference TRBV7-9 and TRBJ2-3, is DTGVSQNPRHKITKRGQNVTFRCDPISEHNRLYWYRQTLGQGPEFLTYFQNEAQLEKSRLLSDRFSAERPKGSFSTLEIQRTEQGDSAMYLCAPGGRAGTDTQYFGPGTRLTVL.

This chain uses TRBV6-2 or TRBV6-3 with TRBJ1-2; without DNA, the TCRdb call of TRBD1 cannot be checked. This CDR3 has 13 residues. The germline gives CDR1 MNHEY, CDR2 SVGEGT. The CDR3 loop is CASRPTGDDGYTF.

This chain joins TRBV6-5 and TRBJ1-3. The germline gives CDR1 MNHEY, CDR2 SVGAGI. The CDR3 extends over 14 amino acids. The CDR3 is CASSLSTVGNTIYF.

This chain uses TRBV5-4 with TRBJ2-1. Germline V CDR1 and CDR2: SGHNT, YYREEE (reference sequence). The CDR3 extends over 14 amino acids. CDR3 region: CASSLRSGNNEQFF.

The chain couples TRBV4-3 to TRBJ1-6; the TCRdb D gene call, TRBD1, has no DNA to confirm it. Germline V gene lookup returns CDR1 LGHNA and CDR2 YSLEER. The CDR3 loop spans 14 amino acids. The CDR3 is CASSRATGGSPLHF.

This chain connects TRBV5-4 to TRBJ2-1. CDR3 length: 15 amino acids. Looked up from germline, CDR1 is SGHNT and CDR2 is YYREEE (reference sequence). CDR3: CASSLESILYNEQFF. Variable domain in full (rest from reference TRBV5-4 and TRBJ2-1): ETGVTQSPTHLIKTRGQQVTLRCSSQSGHNTVSWYQQALGQGPQFIFQYYREEENGRGNFPPRFSGLQFPNYSSELNVNALELDDSALYLCASSLESILYNEQFFGPGTRLTVL.

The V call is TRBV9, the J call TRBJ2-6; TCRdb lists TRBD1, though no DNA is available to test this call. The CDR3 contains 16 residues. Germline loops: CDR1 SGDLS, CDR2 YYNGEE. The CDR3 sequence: CASSPLRGSGANVLTF.

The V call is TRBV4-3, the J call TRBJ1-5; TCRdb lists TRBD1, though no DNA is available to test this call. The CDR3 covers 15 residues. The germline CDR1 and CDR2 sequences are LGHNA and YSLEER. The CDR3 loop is CASSQNKGGNQPQHF.